The 10 T cell receptor beta chains below were found in one sample sequenced in a study of cytomegalovirus exposure and HLA in healthy donors. In the PCR, 60 Vbeta and 13 Jbeta primers were used. TCRdb's table, derived via immunoSEQ multiplex PCR, lists solely in-frame clones and lacks some. This table holds some 200,000 clones, around four fifths found once. The sample was PBMCs. These receptors were taken from a woman aged 45 to 65 in good health and CMV-seropositive.

The chain couples TRBV10-3 to TRBJ1-2; 8 nucleotides line up with TRBD1. This CDR3 has 15 residues. The germline CDR1 and CDR2 sequences are ENHRY and SYGVKD. V shed 1 base and J 6 bases; nucleotides not matched to a gene: 7. This CDR3 is CAISEYKTGVDGYTF. CDR3 nucleotides: TGTGCCATCAGTGAGTATAAGACAGGGGTCGATGGCTACACCTTC.

CDR3: CASSANRYEQYF. Written as DNA, the CDR3 is TGTGCCAGCAGCGCTAACAGGTACGAGCAGTACTTC. J is TRBJ2-7 and V is TRBV6-1; D might be TRBD1 (5 bases). The CDR3 contains 12 residues. CDR1 is MNHNS, CDR2 SASEGT, per germline. Trimming took off 6 bases at V and 4 bases at J, with 10 bases between the two ends.

The CDR3: CASSLEGQGSYEQYF. The CDR3 nucleotides are TGCGCCAGCAGCTTGGAGGGACAGGGCTCCTACGAGCAGTACTTC. The chain combines TRBV5-1 with TRBJ2-7; 9 bases are a match to TRBD1. Trimming at V came to 0 bases and at J to 0 bases, leaving 1 base not matched to a gene. The CDR3 covers 15 residues. Germline CDR1 reads SGHRS; CDR2 reads YFSETQ.

The J gene is TRBJ2-7, the V gene TRBV11-2; a possible D gene is TRBD2 (6 bases). The V and J ends lost 4 bases and 1 base respectively, with 11 bases between them. Looked up from germline, CDR1 is SGHAT and CDR2 is FQNNGV. The CDR3 has 14 amino acids. In DNA form, the CDR3 reads TGTGCCAGCAGCTCAAGAGGAGGGTCCTACGAGCAGTACTTC. This translates into CASSSRGGSYEQYF.

The V call is TRBV18, the J call TRBJ2-5, with TRBD1 matching 12 bases. The J segment lost 2 bases and the V segment lost 3 bases, leaving 7 bases of the junction unmatched. Germline V gene data show CDR1 as KGHSH and CDR2 as LQKENI. CDR3 length: 17 amino acids. Here the CDR3 DNA reads TGTGCCAGCTCACCCGGGGACAGGGGGCGGCTACAAGAGACCCAGTACTTC. This codes for CASSPGDRGRLQETQYF.

V is TRBV6-5 and J is TRBJ2-3, with TRBD2 identical over 8 bases. CDR1 and CDR2 from the germline V gene are MNHEY and SVGAGI. This CDR3 region has 15 residues. V trimming: 8 bases; J trimming: 2 bases; junction bases outside the gene matches: 9. The CDR3 protein is CASVGQRGYTDTQYF. In DNA form, the CDR3 reads TGTGCCAGCGTGGGTCAGCGGGGGTACACAGATACGCAGTATTTT.

The chain recombines TRBV27 with TRBJ2-5; TRBD1 might be the D (5 bases). Trimming shortened V by 6 bases and J by 2 bases, and 22 bases separated the two germline ends. The germline V gene has CDR1 MNHEY and CDR2 SMNVEV (reference sequence). The CDR3 runs 17 residues. In DNA, the CDR3 is TGTGCCAGCAGCCAGGGCAGATTCCATTACCTACAAGAGACCCAGTACTTC. Translating it yields CASSQGRFHYLQETQYF.

This clone was observed a handful of times. CDR3 loop: CASSLRPTLARSYNEQFF. In DNA, the CDR3 is TGTGCCAGCAGCTTGAGGCCCACCCTAGCCCGCTCCTACAATGAGCAGTTCTTC. The J gene is TRBJ2-1, the V gene TRBV7-2; D is possibly TRBD2 (5 bases). The germline V and J ends were trimmed by 3 bases and 0 bases, with 18 bases remaining between them. Germline V CDR1 and CDR2: SGHTA, FQGNSA. CDR3 length: 18 residues.

The V call is TRBV5-4, the J call TRBJ2-2, with TRBD1 matching 7 bases. J gave up 1 base and V 3 bases, and 6 bases lay outside the gene matches. The length of the CDR3 is 16 residues. Germline-derived CDR1 and CDR2 are SGHNT and YYREEE (reference sequence). In nucleotides, the CDR3 is TGTGCCAGCAGCTCACCGGGACAGAAGAACACCGGGGAGCTGTTTTTT. This codes for CASSSPGQKNTGELFF.

The genes are TRBV19 and TRBJ2-7; TRBD1 might be the D (5 bases). CDR3 length: 13 residues. Germline V lookup: CDR1 LNHDA, CDR2 SQIVND (reference sequence). Trimming pared 4 bases from V and 3 bases from J, leaving 10 bases between. This CDR3 reads CASSRPQGYEQYF. The CDR3 bases are TGTGCCAGTAGTAGACCCCAGGGCTACGAGCAGTACTTC. Full variable domain (remainder filled in from reference TRBV19 and TRBJ2-7): DGGITQSPKYLFRKEGQNVTLSCEQNLNHDAMYWYRQDPGQGLRLIYYSQIVNDFQKGDIAEGYSVSREKKESFPLTVTSAQKNPTAFYLCASSRPQGYEQYFGPGTRLTVT.